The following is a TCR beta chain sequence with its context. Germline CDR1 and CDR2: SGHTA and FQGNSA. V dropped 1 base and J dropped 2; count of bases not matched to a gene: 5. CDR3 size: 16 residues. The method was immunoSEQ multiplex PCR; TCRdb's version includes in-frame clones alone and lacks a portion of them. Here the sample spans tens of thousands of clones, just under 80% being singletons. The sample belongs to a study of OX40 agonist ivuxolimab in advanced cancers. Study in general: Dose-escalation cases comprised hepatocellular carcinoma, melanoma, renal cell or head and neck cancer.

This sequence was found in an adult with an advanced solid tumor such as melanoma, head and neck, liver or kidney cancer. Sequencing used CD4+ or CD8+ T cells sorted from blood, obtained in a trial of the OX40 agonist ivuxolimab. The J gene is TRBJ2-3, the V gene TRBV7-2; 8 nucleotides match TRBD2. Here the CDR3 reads CASSLVAGGLTDTQYF. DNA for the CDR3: TGTGCCAGCAGCTTAGTGGCGGGGGGCCTCACAGATACGCAGTATTTT.